This T cell receptor beta chain was recovered during a study of graft-versus-host responses after intestinal transplantation. Study-level information: All recipients were given anti-thymocyte globulin induction, and tacrolimus and steroids were then administered for around three years.

This CDR3 is built from 12 residues. Trimming shortened V by 4 bases and J by 2 bases, and 8 bases separated the two germline ends. Per germline, CDR1 SQVTM and CDR2 ANQGSEA. This table comes from immunoSEQ multiplex PCR, and its TCRdb copy is limited to in-frame clones, with some not included. The profile shows approximately 15,000 clones, roughly a third of them singletons. This sequence originates from a human patient who received an intestinal transplant. Sample: alloreactive CD4+ T cells from a mixed lymphocyte reaction culture, taken before intestinal transplant. The sample's subset: CFSE-low proliferating T cells sorted from roughly 6-day pre-transplant mixed lymphocyte reaction (GvH or HvG direction). V is TRBV29-1 and J is TRBJ1-2; no firm D call. CDR3 DNA: TGCAGCGTTGTATCGGGGAACTATGGCTACACCTTC. Translating gives CSVVSGNYGYTF.